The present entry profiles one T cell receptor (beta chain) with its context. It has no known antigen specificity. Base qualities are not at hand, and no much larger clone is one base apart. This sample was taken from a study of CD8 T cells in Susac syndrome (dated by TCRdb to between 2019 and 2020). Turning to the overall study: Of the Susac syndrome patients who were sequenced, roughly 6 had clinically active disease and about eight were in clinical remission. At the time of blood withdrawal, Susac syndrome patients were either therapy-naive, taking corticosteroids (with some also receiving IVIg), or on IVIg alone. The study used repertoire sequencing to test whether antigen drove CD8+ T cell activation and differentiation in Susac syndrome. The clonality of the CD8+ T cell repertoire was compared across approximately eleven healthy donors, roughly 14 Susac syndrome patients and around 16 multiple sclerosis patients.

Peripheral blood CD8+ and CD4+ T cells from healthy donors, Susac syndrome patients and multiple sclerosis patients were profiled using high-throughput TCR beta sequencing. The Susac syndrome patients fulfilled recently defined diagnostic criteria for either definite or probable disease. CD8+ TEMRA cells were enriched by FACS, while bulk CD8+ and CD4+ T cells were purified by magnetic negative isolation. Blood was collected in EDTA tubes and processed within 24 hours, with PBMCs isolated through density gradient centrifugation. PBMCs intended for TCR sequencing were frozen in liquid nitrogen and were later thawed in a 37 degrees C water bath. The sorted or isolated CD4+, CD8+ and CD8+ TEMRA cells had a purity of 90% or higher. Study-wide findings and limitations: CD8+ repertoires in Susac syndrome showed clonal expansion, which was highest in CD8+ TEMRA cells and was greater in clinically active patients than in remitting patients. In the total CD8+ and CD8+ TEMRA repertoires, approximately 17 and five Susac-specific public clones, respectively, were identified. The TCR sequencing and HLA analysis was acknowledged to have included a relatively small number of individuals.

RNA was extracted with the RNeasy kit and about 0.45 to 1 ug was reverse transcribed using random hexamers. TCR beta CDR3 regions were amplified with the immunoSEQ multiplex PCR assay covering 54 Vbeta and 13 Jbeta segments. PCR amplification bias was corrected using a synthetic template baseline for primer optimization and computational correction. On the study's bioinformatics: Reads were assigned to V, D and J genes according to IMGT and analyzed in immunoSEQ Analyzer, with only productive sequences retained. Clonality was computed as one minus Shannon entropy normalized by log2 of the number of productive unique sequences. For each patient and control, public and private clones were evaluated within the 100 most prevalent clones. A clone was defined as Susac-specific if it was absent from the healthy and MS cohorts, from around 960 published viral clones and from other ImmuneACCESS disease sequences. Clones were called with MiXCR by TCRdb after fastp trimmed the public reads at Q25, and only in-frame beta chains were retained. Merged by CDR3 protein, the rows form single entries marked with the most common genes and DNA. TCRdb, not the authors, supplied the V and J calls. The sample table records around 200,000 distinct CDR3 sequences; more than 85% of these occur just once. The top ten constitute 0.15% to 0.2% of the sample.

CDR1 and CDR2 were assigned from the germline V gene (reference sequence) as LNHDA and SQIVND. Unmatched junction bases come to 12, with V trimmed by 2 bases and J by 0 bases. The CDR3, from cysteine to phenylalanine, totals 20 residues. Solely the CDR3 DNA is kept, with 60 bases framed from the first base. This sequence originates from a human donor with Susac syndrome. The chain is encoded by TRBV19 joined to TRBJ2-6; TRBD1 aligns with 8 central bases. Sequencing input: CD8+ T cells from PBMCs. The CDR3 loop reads CASSILAGTGPYSGANVLTF. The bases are TGTGCCAGTAGTATATTGGCCGGGACAGGTCCTTACTCTGGGGCCAACGTCCTGACTTTC.